Below, 8 T cell receptor beta chains from the same sample are listed, as sequenced in a study of shared clonotypes between healthy human individuals. This table comes from immunoSEQ multiplex PCR, and its TCRdb copy is limited to in-frame clones, with some not included. Altogether about 1.5 million clones are present, about 98% being singletons, with the ten largest covering roughly 0.45%. Sequenced: naive CD4+ T cells sorted from blood. Specified subset: CD45RA+ positively selected. The receptor source for this set is a man aged 30-40 years in good health.

The rearrangement links TRBV27 to TRBJ2-3; D gene ambiguous. Germline V CDR1 and CDR2: MNHEY, SMNVEV (reference sequence). The CDR3 totals 13 residues. Trimming removed 7 bases from V and 8 bases from J, with 16 bases in between. Written as DNA, the CDR3 is TGTGCCAGCACAACCGGTCCACCGCGTACGCAGTATTTT. This translates into CASTTGPPRTQYF.

The rearrangement uses TRBV7-7 and TRBJ2-1; the D is unclear. This CDR3 has 13 residues. Trimming removed 1 base from V and 4 bases from J, with 5 bases in between. In germline, CDR1 is SSHAT, CDR2 FNYEAQ (reference sequence). The CDR3 loop is CASSLDRYNEQFF. For the CDR3, the DNA is TGTGCCAGCAGCTTAGACAGATACAATGAGCAGTTCTTC.

The table lists this clone with a count of one. This sequence joins TRBV30 and TRBJ2-7; D not resolved. This CDR3 spans 12 amino acids. The V end lost 2 bases, the J end lost 2 bases, and 7 bases lay between the germline ends. Germline CDR1 reads GTSNPN; CDR2 reads SVGIG (reference sequence). The chain's CDR3 is CAWSLQAYEQYF. The DNA of the CDR3 is TGTGCCTGGAGTCTTCAAGCCTACGAGCAGTACTTC.

This chain uses TRBV19 with TRBJ1-4; 12 nucleotides align to TRBD1. Per germline, CDR1 LNHDA and CDR2 SQIVND (reference sequence). The trim removed 3 bases at V and 0 bases at J, leaving 5 bases unmatched. This CDR3 comprises 18 residues. CDR3 DNA: TGTGCCAGTAGTATCGGGACAGGGGGCCGGGCAACTAATGAAAAACTGTTTTTT. Protein product: CASSIGTGGRATNEKLFF.

The chain recombines TRBV19 with TRBJ1-5; TRBD1 aligns across 7 bases. The CDR3 is 14 amino acids. Per germline, CDR1 LNHDA and CDR2 SQIVND (reference sequence). The trim removed 7 bases at V and 3 bases at J, leaving 6 bases unmatched. CDR3 nucleotide sequence: TGTGCCAGTACCATGACAGGGCCCAATCAGCCCCAGCATTTT. Protein sequence: CASTMTGPNQPQHF.

The chain is built from TRBV19 and TRBJ1-5; 7 nucleotides agree with TRBD1. Germline V gene lookup returns CDR1 LNHDA and CDR2 SQIVND (reference sequence). The junction had 6 bases not matched to a gene; V was cut back by 5 bases and J by 5 bases. CDR3 length: 14 residues. CDR3 in amino acids: CASSLGTVYQPQHF. DNA for the CDR3: TGTGCCAGTAGTCTAGGGACAGTTTATCAGCCCCAGCATTTT.

Comment on this clone: Other DNA sequences in the same sample also yield this CDR3. The rearrangement joins TRBV5-4 to TRBJ1-3, with D tentatively TRBD1 (6 bases). With 4 bases removed from V and 0 bases from J, the gap between germline ends came to 11 bases. The CDR3 runs 15 residues. The germline V gene has CDR1 SGHNT and CDR2 YYREEE (reference sequence). CDR3 loop: CASSRTGNSGNTIYF. As DNA, the CDR3 is TGTGCCAGCAGCCGAACAGGGAACTCTGGAAACACCATATATTTT.

The chain uses TRBV28 and TRBJ2-7; 12 nucleotides match TRBD1. Unmatched junction bases numbered 14, after V lost 10 bases and J lost 7 bases. This CDR3 spans 15 amino acids. Germline loops: CDR1 MDHEN, CDR2 SYDVKM. CDR3 coding DNA: TGTGCCAACGGAGCACCGGGACAGGGGGCTGGGGAGCAGTACTTC. Translation: CANGAPGQGAGEQYF. Full variable domain (missing parts from reference TRBV28 and TRBJ2-7): DVKVTQSSRYLVKRTGEKVFLECVQDMDHENMFWYRQDPGLGLRLIYFSYDVKMKEKGDIPEGYSVSREKKERFSLILESASTNQTSMYLCANGAPGQGAGEQYFGPGTRLTVT.